A selection of T cell receptor beta chains follows, all from one sample in a study of technical replicates of blood from a handful of donors. Clones were read by immunoSEQ multiplex PCR, and TCRdb kept only the in-frame ones, dropping some. The sample holds about 72,000 clones; roughly 92% are singletons and the top ten take over 0.35%. The source material was T cells isolated from PBMCs. These receptors came from a human donor in good health. Each CDR3 is given with its conserved first and last residue. The D gene is left open where the match is weak. Clone size is shown for a subset of rows, as once, few, many or a class of expanded clone.

V: TRBV5-1; D: NA; J: TRBJ1-2; size: once; DNA: TGCGCCAGCAGCTTGGTTCTCAACTATGGCTACACCTTC; CDR3: CASSLVLNYGYTF
V: TRBV27; D: NA; J: TRBJ2-7; size: NA; DNA: TGTGCCAGCAGTCCCACAGCGGGCAGCAGCTCCTACGAGCAGTACTTC; CDR3: CASSPTAGSSSYEQYF
V: TRBV6-6; D: TRBD1; J: TRBJ2-1; size: NA; DNA: TGTGCCAGCAGCAGGACAGGGAACGAGCAGTTCTTC; CDR3: CASSRTGNEQFF
V: TRBV5-4; D: NA; J: TRBJ2-7; size: NA; DNA: TGTGCCAGCAGCTTAAGTTACAGGGACTACGAGCAGTACTTC; CDR3: CASSLSYRDYEQYF
V: TRBV5-1; D: TRBD2; J: TRBJ2-7; size: NA; DNA: TGCGCCAGCAGCGCCAGCGGGAGAAATTACTACGAGCAGTACTTC; CDR3: CASSASGRNYYEQYF
V: TRBV2; D: NA; J: TRBJ1-4; size: NA; DNA: TGTGCCAACCGGGGAACCGCTAATGAAAAACTGTTTTTT; CDR3: CANRGTANEKLFF
V: TRBV9; D: TRBD1; J: TRBJ1-4; size: NA; DNA: TGTGCCAGCAGCCCAACCCTAAACTACAGGGGTACTAATGAAAAACTGTTTTTT; CDR3: CASSPTLNYRGTNEKLFF
V: TRBV30; D: TRBD2; J: TRBJ2-7; size: NA; DNA: TGTGCCTGGACTAGCGGGAGGGGTTACTACGAGCAGTACTTC; CDR3: CAWTSGRGYYEQYF
V: TRBV5-6; D: TRBD1; J: TRBJ2-2; size: NA; DNA: TGTGCCAGCAGCTCGTCCGGGACAGGGAACACCGGGGAGCTGTTTTTT; CDR3: CASSSSGTGNTGELFF
V: TRBV5-1; D: TRBD2; J: TRBJ2-7; size: NA; DNA: TGCGCCAGCAGCTTGACTAGCGGGGCCTACGAGCAGTACTTC; CDR3: CASSLTSGAYEQYF
V: TRBV7-2; D: TRBD1; J: TRBJ1-2; size: NA; DNA: TGTGCCAGCAGCCTAAATTACAGGGGGGTTAATGGCTACACCTTC; CDR3: CASSLNYRGVNGYTF
V: TRBV27; D: NA; J: TRBJ1-2; size: NA; DNA: TGTGCCAGCAGCTCCTTGACAGATCCGAAAGGCTATGGCTACACCTTC; CDR3: CASSSLTDPKGYGYTF
V: TRBV18; D: NA; J: TRBJ1-3; size: few; DNA: TGTGCCAGCTCACCACAAGGAGCGTCTGGAAACACCATATATTTT; CDR3: CASSPQGASGNTIYF
V: TRBV12-5; D: TRBD1; J: TRBJ1-3; size: NA; DNA: TGTGCTAGTGGTTTGGTATATTCCAGGGGGTACTCTGGAAACACCATATATTTT; CDR3: CASGLVYSRGYSGNTIYF
V: TRBV27; D: NA; J: TRBJ1-5; size: few; DNA: TGTGCCAGCAGTTTATCGGCTCAGGGGCCACAGCCCCAGCATTTT; CDR3: CASSLSAQGPQPQHF
V: TRBV28; D: NA; J: TRBJ1-1; size: NA; DNA: TGTGCCAGCAGTCCCCCGGCTTTCTTT; CDR3: CASSPPAFF
V: TRBV11-3; D: NA; J: TRBJ2-7; size: NA; DNA: TGTGCCAGCAGCGTGGGTGGAGGTTACGAGCAGTACTTC; CDR3: CASSVGGGYEQYF
V: TRBV19; D: NA; J: TRBJ2-2; size: NA; DNA: TGTGCCAGTAGTATACACTGGACAAGAAACACCGGGGAGCTGTTTTTT; CDR3: CASSIHWTRNTGELFF
V: TRBV7-9; D: NA; J: TRBJ1-3; size: NA; DNA: TGTGCCAGCAGTCAACCCACGGGAACTTATGGTCTTGGAAACACCATATATTTT; CDR3: CASSQPTGTYGLGNTIYF
V: TRBV6-1; D: TRBD2; J: TRBJ2-1; size: NA; DNA: TGTGCCACCCAGGCGGGAGGCGTTTCGGATGAGCAGTTCTTC; CDR3: CATQAGGVSDEQFF
V: TRBV30; D: TRBD1; J: TRBJ1-5; size: NA; DNA: TGTGCCTGGGGGAACAGGGGTAGCAATCAGCCCCAGCATTTT; CDR3: CAWGNRGSNQPQHF
V: TRBV25-1; D: NA; J: TRBJ2-1; size: once; DNA: TGTGCCAGCAGTGAAGACCTAGGGGAATACAATGAGCAGTTCTTC; CDR3: CASSEDLGEYNEQFF
V: TRBV5-1; D: NA; J: TRBJ2-7; size: NA; DNA: TGCGCCAGCAGCTTGGTTCCCAGGGTAGAAGCCTACGAGCAGTACTTC; CDR3: CASSLVPRVEAYEQYF
V: TRBV9; D: NA; J: TRBJ2-2; size: NA; DNA: TGTGCCAGCAAGGGGGGGACCGGGGAGCTGTTTTTT; CDR3: CASKGGTGELFF
V: TRBV7-6; D: TRBD2; J: TRBJ2-5; size: NA; DNA: TGTGCCAGCAGCTTAGCTTTGAGGACTAGTCGGGAGACCCAGTACTTC; CDR3: CASSLALRTSRETQYF
V: TRBV4-2; D: NA; J: TRBJ2-2; size: once; DNA: TGTGCCAGCAGCCCCGGGACAACGAACACCGGGGAGCTGTTTTTT; CDR3: CASSPGTTNTGELFF
V: TRBV30; D: NA; J: TRBJ1-4; size: NA; DNA: TGTGCCTGGAGTGGAAAAACAGGGTACCCGGGGGAAAAACTGTTTTTT; CDR3: CAWSGKTGYPGEKLFF
V: TRBV10-1; D: NA; J: TRBJ2-7; size: few; DNA: TGCGCCAGCAGTGAATCCCAGTACGAGCAGTACTTC; CDR3: CASSESQYEQYF
V: TRBV7-2; D: NA; J: TRBJ2-3; size: NA; DNA: TGTGCCAGCAGCTTCTTTGGCGGCCCCACAGATACGCAGTATTTT; CDR3: CASSFFGGPTDTQYF
V: TRBV9; D: TRBD2; J: TRBJ2-3; size: once; DNA: TGTGCCAGCAGCGCGACTAGCGGATTCACAGATACGCAGTATTTT; CDR3: CASSATSGFTDTQYF
V: TRBV7-9; D: NA; J: TRBJ2-1; size: NA; DNA: TGTGCCAGCAGCTTGACTGGTGATGAGCAGTTCTTC; CDR3: CASSLTGDEQFF
V: TRBV27; D: TRBD2; J: TRBJ2-3; size: NA; DNA: TGTGCCAGCAGTTCCTCGACTAGCGGGAGAACGCAGTATTTT; CDR3: CASSSSTSGRTQYF
V: TRBV10-3; D: NA; J: TRBJ2-7; size: once; DNA: TGTGCCATCAGTGAGTCGAAAGGCAGGGCCTACGAGCAGTACTTC; CDR3: CAISESKGRAYEQYF
V: TRBV9; D: TRBD2; J: TRBJ2-1; size: NA; DNA: TGTGCCAGCAGCCTTATAGCGGGAGGGCTCAATGAGCAGTTCTTC; CDR3: CASSLIAGGLNEQFF